This paragraph reports one TCR beta chain. What it recognizes is unknown. This entry comes from a study of siplizumab effects on memory and regulatory T cells. Findings of the study overall: Siplizumab produced a significant drop in alloreactive sequences attributable to unstimulated CD4+ memory cells.

The assay covered 95,000 to 100,000 TCR templates per sample. Profiled with immunoSEQ multiplex PCR; TCRdb holds only in-frame clones, not every one. The sample records approximately 50,000 clones, 93% being singletons. Germline V gene sequence: CDR1 SEHNR, CDR2 FQNEAQ (reference sequence). CDR3 size: 12 residues. The V gene lost 5 bases and the J gene lost 7 bases, with 11 bases spanning the gap. This sequence joins TRBV7-9 and TRBJ2-5; D is perhaps TRBD1 or TRBD2 (5 bases each). Sequenced input: CD8+ T cells sorted from blood. The receptor was isolated from a human donor in good health. The DNA for the CDR3 is TGTGCCAGCAGCCTAGGGGCGGGGACCCAGTACTTC. Translating it yields CASSLGAGTQYF.